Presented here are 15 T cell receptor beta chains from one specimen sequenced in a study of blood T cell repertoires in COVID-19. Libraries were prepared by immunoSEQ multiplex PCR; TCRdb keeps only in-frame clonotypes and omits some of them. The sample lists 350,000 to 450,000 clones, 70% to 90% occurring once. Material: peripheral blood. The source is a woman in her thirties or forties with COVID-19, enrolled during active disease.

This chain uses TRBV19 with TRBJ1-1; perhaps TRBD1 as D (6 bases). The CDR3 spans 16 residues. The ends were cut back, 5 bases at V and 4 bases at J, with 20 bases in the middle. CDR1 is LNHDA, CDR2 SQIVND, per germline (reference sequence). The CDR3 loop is CASSLPLAGDPTEAFF. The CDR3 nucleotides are TGTGCCAGTAGTCTTCCATTGGCAGGGGACCCCACTGAAGCTTTCTTT.

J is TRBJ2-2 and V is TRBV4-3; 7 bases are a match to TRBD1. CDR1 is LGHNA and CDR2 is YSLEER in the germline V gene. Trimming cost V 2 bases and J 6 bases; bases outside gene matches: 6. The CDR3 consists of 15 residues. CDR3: CASSQLPGGSGELFF. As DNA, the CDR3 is TGCGCCAGCAGCCAATTACCAGGGGGTTCCGGGGAGCTGTTTTTT.

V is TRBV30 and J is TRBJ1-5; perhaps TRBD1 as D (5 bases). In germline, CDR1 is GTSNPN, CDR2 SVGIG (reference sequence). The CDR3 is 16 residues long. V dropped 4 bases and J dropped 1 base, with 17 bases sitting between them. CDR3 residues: CAWTGRGEPSNQPQHF. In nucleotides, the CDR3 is TGTGCCTGGACCGGGAGGGGTGAGCCCAGCAATCAGCCCCAGCATTTT.

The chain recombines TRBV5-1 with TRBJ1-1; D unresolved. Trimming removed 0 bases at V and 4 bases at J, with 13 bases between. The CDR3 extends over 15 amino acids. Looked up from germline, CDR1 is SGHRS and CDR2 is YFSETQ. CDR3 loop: CASSLDSYRSTEAFF. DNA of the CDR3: TGCGCCAGCAGCTTGGATTCGTACAGAAGCACTGAAGCTTTCTTT.

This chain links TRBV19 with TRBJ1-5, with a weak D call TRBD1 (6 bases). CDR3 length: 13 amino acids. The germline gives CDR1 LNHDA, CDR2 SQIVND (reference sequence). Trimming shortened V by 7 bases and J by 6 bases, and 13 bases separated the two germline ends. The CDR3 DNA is TGTGCCAGTACAGCGGGGGGCAGTCAGCCCCAGCATTTT. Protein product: CASTAGGSQPQHF.

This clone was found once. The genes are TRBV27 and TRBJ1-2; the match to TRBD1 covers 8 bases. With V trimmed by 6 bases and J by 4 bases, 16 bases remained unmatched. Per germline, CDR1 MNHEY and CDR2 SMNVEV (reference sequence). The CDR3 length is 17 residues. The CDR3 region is CASRIQARGRSFYGYTF. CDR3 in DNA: TGTGCCAGCAGAATCCAAGCCAGGGGGCGAAGCTTCTATGGCTACACCTTC.

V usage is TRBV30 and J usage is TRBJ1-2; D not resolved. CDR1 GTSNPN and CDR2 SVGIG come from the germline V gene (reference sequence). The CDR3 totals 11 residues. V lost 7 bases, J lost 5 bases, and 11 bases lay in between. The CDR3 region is CASHRDYGYTF. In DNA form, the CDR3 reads TGTGCCTCCCATCGGGATTATGGCTACACCTTC. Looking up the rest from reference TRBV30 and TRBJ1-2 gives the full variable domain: SQTIHQWPATLVQPVGSPLSLECTVEGTSNPNLYWYRQAAGRGLQLLFYSVGIGQISSEVPQNLSASRPQDRQFILSSKKLLLSDSGFYLCASHRDYGYTFGSGTRLTVV.

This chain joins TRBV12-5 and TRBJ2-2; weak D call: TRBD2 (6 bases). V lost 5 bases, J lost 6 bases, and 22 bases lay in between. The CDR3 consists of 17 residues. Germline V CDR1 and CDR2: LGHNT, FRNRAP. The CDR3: CASGPSRLVTFSGELFF. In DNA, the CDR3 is TGTGCTAGTGGTCCGTCCAGACTAGTAACTTTCTCCGGGGAGCTGTTTTTT. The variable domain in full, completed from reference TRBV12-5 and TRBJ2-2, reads DARVTQTPRHKVTEMGQEVTMRCQPILGHNTVFWYRQTMMQGLELLAYFRNRAPLDDSGMPKDRFSAEMPDATLATLKIQPSEPRDSAVYFCASGPSRLVTFSGELFFGEGSRLTVL.

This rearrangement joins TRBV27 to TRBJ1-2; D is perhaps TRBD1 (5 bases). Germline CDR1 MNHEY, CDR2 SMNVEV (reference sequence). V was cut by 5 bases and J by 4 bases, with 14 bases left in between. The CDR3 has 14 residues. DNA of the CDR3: TGTGCCAGCAGTCGGAGCACAGGATTCTATGGCTACACCTTC. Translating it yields CASSRSTGFYGYTF.

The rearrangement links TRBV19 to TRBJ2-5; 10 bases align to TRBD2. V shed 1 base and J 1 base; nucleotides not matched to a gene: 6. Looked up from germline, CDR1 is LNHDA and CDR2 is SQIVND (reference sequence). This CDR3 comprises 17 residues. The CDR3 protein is CASSIGRTSGLQETQYF. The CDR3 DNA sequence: TGTGCCAGTAGTATAGGAAGGACTAGCGGCCTCCAAGAGACCCAGTACTTC.

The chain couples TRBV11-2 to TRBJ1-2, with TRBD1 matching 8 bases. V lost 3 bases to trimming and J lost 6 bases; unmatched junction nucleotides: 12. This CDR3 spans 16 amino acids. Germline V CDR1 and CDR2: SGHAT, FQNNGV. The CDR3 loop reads CASSFSLDRVKDGYTF. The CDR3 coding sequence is TGTGCCAGCAGCTTCTCCCTGGACAGGGTTAAGGATGGCTACACCTTC. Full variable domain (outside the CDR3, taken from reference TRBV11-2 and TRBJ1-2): EAGVAQSPRYKIIEKRQSVAFWCNPISGHATLYWYQQILGQGPKLLIQFQNNGVVDDSQLPKDRFSAERLKGVDSTLKIQPAKLEDSAVYLCASSFSLDRVKDGYTFGSGTRLTVV.

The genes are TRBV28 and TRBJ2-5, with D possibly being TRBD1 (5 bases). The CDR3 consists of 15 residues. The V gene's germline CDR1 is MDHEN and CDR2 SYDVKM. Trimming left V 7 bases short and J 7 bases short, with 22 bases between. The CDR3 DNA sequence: TGTGCCAGCATCTCCCCCCAGGGTGGGCTGACGACCCAGTACTTC. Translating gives CASISPQGGLTTQYF.

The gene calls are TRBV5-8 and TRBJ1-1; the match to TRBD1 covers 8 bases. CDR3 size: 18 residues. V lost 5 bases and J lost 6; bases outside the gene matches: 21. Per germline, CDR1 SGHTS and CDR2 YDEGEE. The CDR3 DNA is TGTGCCAGCAGTCTTCGGACAGGGCGGGGGCCCAGAGGGGCTGAAGCTTTCTTT. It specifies CASSLRTGRGPRGAEAFF.

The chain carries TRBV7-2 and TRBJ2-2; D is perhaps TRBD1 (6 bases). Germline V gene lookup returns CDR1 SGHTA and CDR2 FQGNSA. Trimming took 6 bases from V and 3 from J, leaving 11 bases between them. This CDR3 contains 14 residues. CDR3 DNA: TGTGCCAGCAGTCCAGACAGGTACACCGGGGAGCTGTTTTTT. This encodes CASSPDRYTGELFF.

The CDR3 nucleotides are TGTGCCAGCAGTTACCCCCCCGGACTCCAAGAGACCCAGTACTTC. It encodes CASSYPPGLQETQYF. This chain uses TRBV6-2 or TRBV6-3 with TRBJ2-5; the D gene is possibly TRBD2 (5 bases). Germline CDR1 MNHEY, CDR2 SVGEGT. With 2 bases removed from V and 1 base from J, the gap between germline ends came to 11 bases. CDR3 length: 15 amino acids.